This T cell receptor (beta chain) comes out of a study of blood T cell repertoires in COVID-19. Across the study: The United States, Italy and Spain provided the acute and convalescent COVID-19 samples.

The study counted Cohort 3 donors as recovered given two negative PCRs, clearance, or symptom resolution. The protocol was immunoSEQ multiplex PCR, while the TCRdb copy is restricted to in-frame clones and leaves out a portion. The table records roughly 400,000 clones, roughly nine tenths of them present only once. Germline-derived CDR1 and CDR2 are DFQATT and SNEGSKA (reference sequence). V shed 8 bases and J shed 4 bases, with 12 bases lying between them. There are 11 residues in the CDR3. Input material: PBMCs or T cells enriched from blood (not recorded which). The chain employs TRBV20-1 and TRBJ2-7, with D possibly matching TRBD1 (6 bases). The sequence came from a young man who had recovered from COVID-19. DNA for the CDR3: TGCAGTTCAGGGGACGAATACGAGCAGTACTTC. This gives the protein CSSGDEYEQYF.